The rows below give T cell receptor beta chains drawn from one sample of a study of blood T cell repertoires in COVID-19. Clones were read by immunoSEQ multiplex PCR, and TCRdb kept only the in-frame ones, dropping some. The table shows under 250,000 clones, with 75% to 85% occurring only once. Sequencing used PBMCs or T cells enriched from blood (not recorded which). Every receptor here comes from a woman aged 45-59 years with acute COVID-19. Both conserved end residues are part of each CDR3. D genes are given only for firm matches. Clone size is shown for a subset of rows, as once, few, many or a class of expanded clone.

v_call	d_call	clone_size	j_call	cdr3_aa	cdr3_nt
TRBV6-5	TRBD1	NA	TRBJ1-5	CASNRDRGGNQPQHF	TGTGCCAGCAACCGGGACAGGGGTGGCAATCAGCCCCAGCATTTT
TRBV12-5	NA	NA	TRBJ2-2	CASGLVAGGTGELFF	TGTGCTAGTGGTTTGGTAGCAGGAGGGACCGGGGAGCTGTTTTTT
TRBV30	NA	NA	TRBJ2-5	CAWSGPRGETQYF	TGTGCCTGGAGTGGACCACGAGGGGAGACCCAGTACTTC
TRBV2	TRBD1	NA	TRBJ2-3	CASTGQGAADTQYF	TGTGCCAGCACGGGACAGGGGGCAGCGGATACGCAGTATTTT
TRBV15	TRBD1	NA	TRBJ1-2	CATSRDRTGAYGYTF	TGTGCCACCAGCAGAGATAGGACAGGGGCCTATGGCTACACCTTC
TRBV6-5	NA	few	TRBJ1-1	CASRVRGTGTEAFF	TGTGCCAGCAGGGTCAGGGGAACGGGCACTGAAGCTTTCTTT
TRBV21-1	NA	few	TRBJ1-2	CASSQRTGGCYGYTF	TGTGCCAGCAGCCAACGGACAGGGGGCTGCTATGGCTACACCTTC
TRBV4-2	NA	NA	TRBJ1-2	CASSQPGANYGYTF	TGTGCCAGCAGCCAACCTGGGGCGAACTATGGCTACACCTTC
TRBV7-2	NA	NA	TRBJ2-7	CASRPDSYEQYF	TGTGCCAGCAGACCAGACAGTTACGAGCAGTACTTC
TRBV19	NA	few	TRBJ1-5	CASSIAERLREPQHF	TGTGCCAGTAGTATAGCGGAGAGATTGAGGGAGCCCCAGCATTTT
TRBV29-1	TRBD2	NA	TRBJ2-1	CSVPPREGSYNERFF	TGCAGCGTTCCCCCGCGGGAGGGGTCGTACAATGAGCGGTTCTTC
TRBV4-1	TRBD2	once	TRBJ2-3	CASSQDPGSGSGGLDTQYF	TGCGCCAGCAGCCAAGATCCAGGGAGTGGTAGCGGGGGGTTAGATACGCAGTATTTT
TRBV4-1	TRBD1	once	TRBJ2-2	CASSQDPDRANTGELFF	TGCGCCAGCAGCCAAGACCCGGACAGGGCGAACACCGGGGAGCTGTTTTTT
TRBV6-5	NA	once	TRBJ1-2	CASNSGSYGYTF	TGTGCCAGCAACTCAGGGTCCTATGGCTACACCTTC
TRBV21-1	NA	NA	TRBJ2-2	CASKEGGGANTGELFF	TGTGCCAGCAAAGAGGGAGGCGGTGCGAACACCGGGGAGCTGTTTTTT
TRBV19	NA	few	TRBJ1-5	CASNFPSGESQHF	TGTGCCAGTAACTTCCCAAGCGGTGAGTCCCAGCATTTT
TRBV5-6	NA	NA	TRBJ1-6	CASSLGGWSSYNSPLHF	TGTGCCAGCAGCTTGGGAGGGTGGAGCTCCTATAATTCACCCCTCCACTTT
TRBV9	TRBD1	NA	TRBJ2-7	CASSVTGELTYEQYF	TGTGCCAGCAGCGTTACAGGGGAGCTGACCTACGAGCAGTACTTC
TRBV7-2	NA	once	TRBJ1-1	CASRAVRGAEAFF	TGTGCCAGCAGAGCGGTCAGGGGTGCTGAAGCTTTCTTT
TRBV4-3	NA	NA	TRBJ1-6	CASSQDAVDPNSPLHF	TGCGCCAGCAGCCAAGACGCGGTAGACCCAAATTCACCCCTCCACTTT
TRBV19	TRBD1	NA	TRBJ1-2	CASSPPDRIYGYTF	TGTGCCAGTAGTCCCCCGGACAGGATCTATGGCTACACCTTC
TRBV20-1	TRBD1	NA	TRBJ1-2	CSATTGYGYTF	TGCAGTGCTACGACAGGGTATGGCTACACCTTC
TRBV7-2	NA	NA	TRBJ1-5	CASSSQGFQPQHF	TGTGCCAGCAGCTCGCAGGGATTTCAGCCCCAGCATTTT
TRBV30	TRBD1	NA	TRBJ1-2	CAWYTGGWGYTF	TGTGCCTGGTATACAGGGGGCTGGGGCTACACCTTC
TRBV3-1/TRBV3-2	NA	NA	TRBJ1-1	CASSQESGRSTEAFF	TGTGCCAGCAGCCAAGAATCAGGGAGGTCGACTGAAGCTTTCTTT
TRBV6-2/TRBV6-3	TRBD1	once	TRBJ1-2	CASSHRQGTGGGYTF	TGTGCCAGCAGTCACAGACAGGGGACAGGTGGTGGCTACACCTTC
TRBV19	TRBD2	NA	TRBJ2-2	CASSMAGLAGGNTGELFF	TGTGCCAGTAGTATGGCCGGACTAGCGGGGGGCAACACCGGGGAGCTGTTTTTT
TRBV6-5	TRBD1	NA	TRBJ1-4	CASTTGGTNEKLFF	TGTGCCAGCACTACAGGGGGAACTAATGAAAAACTGTTTTTT
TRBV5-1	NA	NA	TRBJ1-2	CASSLAAGQPHGYTF	TGCGCCAGCAGCTTGGCCGCAGGACAGCCCCATGGCTACACCTTC
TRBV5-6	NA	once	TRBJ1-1	CASSLGQILTEAFF	TGTGCCAGCAGCTTGGGACAGATATTAACTGAAGCTTTCTTT
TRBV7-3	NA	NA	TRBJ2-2	CASSPLWPSGTGELFF	TGTGCCAGCAGCCCCTTATGGCCCTCGGGTACCGGGGAGCTGTTTTTT
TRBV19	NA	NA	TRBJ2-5	CASSIGATFQETQYF	TGTGCCAGTAGTATAGGGGCGACCTTCCAAGAGACCCAGTACTTC
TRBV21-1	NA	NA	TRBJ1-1	CASTIPNREEAFF	TGTGCCAGCACCATTCCAAACAGGGAAGAAGCTTTCTTT
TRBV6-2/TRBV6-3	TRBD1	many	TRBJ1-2	CASSGQGIPYGYTF	TGTGCCAGCAGTGGACAGGGTATTCCCTATGGCTACACCTTC
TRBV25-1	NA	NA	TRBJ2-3	CASSVFGDTQYF	TGTGCCAGCAGTGTGTTCGGAGATACGCAGTATTTT
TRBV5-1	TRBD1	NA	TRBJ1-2	CASGSDRQGEGYTF	TGCGCCAGCGGGTCCGACCGACAGGGGGAAGGCTACACCTTC
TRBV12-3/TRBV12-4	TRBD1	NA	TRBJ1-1	CASSGNRGDEAFF	TGTGCCAGCAGCGGAAACAGGGGAGATGAAGCTTTCTTT
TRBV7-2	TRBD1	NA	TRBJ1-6	CASSSQGVNSPLHF	TGTGCCAGCAGCTCACAGGGGGTAAATTCACCCCTCCACTTT
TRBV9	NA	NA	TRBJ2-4	CASSRQSWGLGIQYF	TGTGCCAGCAGCAGACAGTCATGGGGGCTGGGCATTCAGTACTTC
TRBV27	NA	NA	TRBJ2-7	CASSSVGQGKGEQYF	TGTGCCAGCAGTTCGGTCGGGCAGGGGAAGGGCGAGCAGTACTTC
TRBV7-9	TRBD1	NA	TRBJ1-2	CASSNPRGQGGNYGYTF	TGTGCCAGCAGCAACCCCCGAGGGCAGGGGGGCAACTATGGCTACACCTTC